This T cell receptor beta chain was found in a study of T cell responses to AZD1222 COVID-19 vaccine. Overall study results and limits: None of the repertoires were sampled until the peak T cell response had passed.

The CDR3 runs 15 residues. CDR1 and CDR2 (germline): SEHNR, FQNEAQ (reference sequence). V gave up 5 bases and J gave up 2 bases; unmatched junction bases: 3. Sequenced by immunoSEQ multiplex PCR; TCRdb stores in-frame clones only, minus some. The sample lists about 170,000 clones, about 83% occurring once. A note on this clone: The antigen is unknown.

V and J are TRBV7-9 and TRBJ1-6, with 7 bases fitting TRBD1. This specimen consisted of peripheral blood, obtained 28 days after the second AZD1222 dose. The receptor was isolated from an adult who received the AZD1222 COVID-19 vaccine. The CDR3 DNA reads as TGTGCCAGCAGCCCGGGGACAGCCTATAATTCACCCCTCCACTTT. Translating it yields CASSPGTAYNSPLHF.